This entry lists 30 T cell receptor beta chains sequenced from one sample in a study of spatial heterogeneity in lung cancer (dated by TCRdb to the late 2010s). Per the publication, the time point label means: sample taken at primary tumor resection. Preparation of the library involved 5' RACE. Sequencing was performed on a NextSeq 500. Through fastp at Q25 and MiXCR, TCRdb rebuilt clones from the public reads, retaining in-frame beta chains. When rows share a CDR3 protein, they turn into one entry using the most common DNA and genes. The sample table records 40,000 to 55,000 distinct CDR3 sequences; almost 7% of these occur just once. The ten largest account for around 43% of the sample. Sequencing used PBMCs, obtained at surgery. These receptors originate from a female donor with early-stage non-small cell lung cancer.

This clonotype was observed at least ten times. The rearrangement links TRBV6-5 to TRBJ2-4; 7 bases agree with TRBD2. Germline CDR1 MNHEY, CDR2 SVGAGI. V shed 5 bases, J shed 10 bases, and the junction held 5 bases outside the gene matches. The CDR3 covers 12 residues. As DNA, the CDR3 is TGTGCCAGCAGTCAGTGGGGAGGGATTCAGTACTTC. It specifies CASSQWGGIQYF.

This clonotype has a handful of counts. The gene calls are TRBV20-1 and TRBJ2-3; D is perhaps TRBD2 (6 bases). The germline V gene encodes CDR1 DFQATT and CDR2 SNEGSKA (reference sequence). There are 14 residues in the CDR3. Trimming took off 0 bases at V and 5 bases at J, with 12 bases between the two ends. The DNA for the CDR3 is TGCAGTGCTAGAGATTCGGCGGGGCTAGATACGCAGTATTTT. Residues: CSARDSAGLDTQYF.

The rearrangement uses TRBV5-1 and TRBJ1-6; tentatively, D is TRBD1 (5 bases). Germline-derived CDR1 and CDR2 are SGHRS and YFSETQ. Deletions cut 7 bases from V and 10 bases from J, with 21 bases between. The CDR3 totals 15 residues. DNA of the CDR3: TGCGCCAGCGGGGCGGGACGAGATGGGCCCTCACCCCTCCACTTT. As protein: CASGAGRDGPSPLHF. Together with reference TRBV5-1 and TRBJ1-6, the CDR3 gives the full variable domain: KAGVTQTPRYLIKTRGQQVTLSCSPISGHRSVSWYQQTPGQGLQFLFEYFSETQRNKGNFPGRFSGRQFSNSRSEMNVSTLELGDSALYLCASGAGRDGPSPLHFGNGTRLTVT.

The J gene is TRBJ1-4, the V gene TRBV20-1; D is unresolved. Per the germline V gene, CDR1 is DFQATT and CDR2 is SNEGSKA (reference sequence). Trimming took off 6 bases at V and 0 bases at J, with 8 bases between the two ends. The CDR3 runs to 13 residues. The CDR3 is CSASRATNEKLFF. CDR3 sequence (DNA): TGCAGTGCCTCGAGGGCAACTAATGAAAAACTGTTTTTT.

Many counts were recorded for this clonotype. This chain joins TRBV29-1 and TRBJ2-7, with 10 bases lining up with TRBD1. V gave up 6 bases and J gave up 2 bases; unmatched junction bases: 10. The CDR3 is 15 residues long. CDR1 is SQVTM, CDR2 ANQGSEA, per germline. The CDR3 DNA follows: TGCAGCGTCCACCTGGGACAGGGGAGGACCTACGAGCAGTACTTC. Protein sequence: CSVHLGQGRTYEQYF.

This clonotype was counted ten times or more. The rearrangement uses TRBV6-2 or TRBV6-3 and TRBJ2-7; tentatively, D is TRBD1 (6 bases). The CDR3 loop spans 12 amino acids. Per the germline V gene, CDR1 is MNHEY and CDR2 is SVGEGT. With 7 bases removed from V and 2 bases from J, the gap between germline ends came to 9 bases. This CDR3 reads CASTNRAYEQYF. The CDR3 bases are TGTGCCAGCACTAACAGGGCCTACGAGCAGTACTTC.

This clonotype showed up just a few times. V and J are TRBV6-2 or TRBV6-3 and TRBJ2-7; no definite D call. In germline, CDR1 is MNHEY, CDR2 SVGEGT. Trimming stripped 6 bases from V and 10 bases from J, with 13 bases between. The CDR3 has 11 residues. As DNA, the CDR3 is TGTGCCAGCAGCTACGGACCCCGCCAGTACTTC. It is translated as CASSYGPRQYF.

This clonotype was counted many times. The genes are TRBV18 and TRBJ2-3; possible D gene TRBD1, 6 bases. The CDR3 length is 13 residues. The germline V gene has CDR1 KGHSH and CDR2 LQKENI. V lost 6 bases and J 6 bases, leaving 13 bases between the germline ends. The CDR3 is CASSLPGVDTQYF. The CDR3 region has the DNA TGTGCCAGCTCGTTGCCAGGGGTGGATACGCAGTATTTT.

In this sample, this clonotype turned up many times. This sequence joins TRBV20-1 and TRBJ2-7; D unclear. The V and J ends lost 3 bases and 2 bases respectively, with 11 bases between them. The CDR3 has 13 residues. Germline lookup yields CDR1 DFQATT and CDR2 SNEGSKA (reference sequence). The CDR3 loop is CSARVDTTYEQYF. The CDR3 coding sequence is TGCAGTGCTAGGGTAGACACTACCTACGAGCAGTACTTC.

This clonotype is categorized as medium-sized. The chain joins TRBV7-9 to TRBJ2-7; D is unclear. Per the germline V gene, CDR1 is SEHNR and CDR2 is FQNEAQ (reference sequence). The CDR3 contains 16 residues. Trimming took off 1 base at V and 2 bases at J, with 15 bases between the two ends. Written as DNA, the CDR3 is TGTGCCAGCAGCTTAGAAGGGTCCTCTCGCCCCTACGAGCAGTACTTC. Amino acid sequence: CASSLEGSSRPYEQYF.

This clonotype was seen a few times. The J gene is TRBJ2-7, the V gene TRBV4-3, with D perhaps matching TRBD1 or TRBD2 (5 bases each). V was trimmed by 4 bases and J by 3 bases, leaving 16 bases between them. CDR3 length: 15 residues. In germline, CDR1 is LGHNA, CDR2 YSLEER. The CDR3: CASSPQPGPVYEQYF. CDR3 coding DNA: TGCGCCAGCAGCCCCCAACCGGGGCCAGTCTACGAGCAGTACTTC.

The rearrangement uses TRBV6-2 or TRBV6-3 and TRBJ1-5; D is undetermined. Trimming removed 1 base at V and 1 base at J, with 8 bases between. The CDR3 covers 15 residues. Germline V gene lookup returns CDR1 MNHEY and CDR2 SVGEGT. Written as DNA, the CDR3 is TGTGCCAGCAGTTACTACTCGAGCAGCAATCAGCCCCAGCATTTT. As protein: CASSYYSSSNQPQHF.

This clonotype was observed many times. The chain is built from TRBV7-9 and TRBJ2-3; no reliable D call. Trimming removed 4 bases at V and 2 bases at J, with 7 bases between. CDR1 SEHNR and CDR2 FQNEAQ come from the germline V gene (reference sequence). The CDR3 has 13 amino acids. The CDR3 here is CASSSDPTDTQYF. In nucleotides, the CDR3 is TGTGCCAGCAGCTCAGACCCCACAGATACGCAGTATTTT.

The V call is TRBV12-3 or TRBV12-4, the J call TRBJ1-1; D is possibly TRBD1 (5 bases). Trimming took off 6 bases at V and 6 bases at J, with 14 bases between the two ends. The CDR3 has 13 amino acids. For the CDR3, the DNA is TGTGCCAGCAGCTTTGACAGATTGGCTGAAGCTTTCTTT. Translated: CASSFDRLAEAFF.

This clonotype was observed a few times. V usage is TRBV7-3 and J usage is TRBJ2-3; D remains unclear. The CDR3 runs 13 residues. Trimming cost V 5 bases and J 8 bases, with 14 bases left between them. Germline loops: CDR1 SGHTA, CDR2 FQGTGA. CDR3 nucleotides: TGTGCCAGCAGCGGACCCTTGGGCGGTACGCAGTATTTT. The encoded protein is CASSGPLGGTQYF.

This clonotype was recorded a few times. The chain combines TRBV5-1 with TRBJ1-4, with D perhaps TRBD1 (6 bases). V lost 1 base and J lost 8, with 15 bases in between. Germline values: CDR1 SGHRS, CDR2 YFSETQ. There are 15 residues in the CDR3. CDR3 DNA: TGCGCCAGCAGCTTGCTAGCAGGGGTGAACGAAAAACTGTTTTTT. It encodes CASSLLAGVNEKLFF.

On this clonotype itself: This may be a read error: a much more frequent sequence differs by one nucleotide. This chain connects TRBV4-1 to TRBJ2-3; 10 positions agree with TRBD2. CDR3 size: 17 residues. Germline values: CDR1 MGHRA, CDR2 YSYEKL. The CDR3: CAGSRRTLAGGTDTQYF. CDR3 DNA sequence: TGCGCCGGCAGCCGCCGTACCCTAGCGGGGGGCACAGATACGCAGTATTTT.

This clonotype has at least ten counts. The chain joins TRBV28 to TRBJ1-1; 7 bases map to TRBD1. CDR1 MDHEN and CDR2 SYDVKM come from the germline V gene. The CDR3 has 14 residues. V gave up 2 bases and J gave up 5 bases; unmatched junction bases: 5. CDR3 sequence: CASSLLQGETEAFF. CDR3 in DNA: TGTGCCAGCAGTTTACTCCAGGGGGAAACTGAAGCTTTCTTT.

This CDR3 is CASSHRTSQETQYF. CDR3 nucleotide sequence: TGTGCCAGCAGTCATCGGACTAGCCAAGAGACCCAGTACTTC. This chain uses TRBV12-3 or TRBV12-4 with TRBJ2-5; the match to TRBD2 covers 7 bases. V lost 5 bases and J lost 1; bases outside the gene matches: 4. This CDR3 is 14 amino acids long.

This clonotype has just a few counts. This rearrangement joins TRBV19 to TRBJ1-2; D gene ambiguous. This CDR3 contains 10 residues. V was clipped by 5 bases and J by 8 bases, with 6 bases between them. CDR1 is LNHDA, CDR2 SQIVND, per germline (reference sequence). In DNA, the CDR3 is TGTGCCAGTAGTGAGAACGGCTACACCTTC. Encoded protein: CASSENGYTF.

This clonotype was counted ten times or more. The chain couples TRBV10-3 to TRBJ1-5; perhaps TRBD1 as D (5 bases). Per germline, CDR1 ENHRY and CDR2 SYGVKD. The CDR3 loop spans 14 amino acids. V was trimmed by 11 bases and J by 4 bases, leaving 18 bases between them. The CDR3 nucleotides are TGTGCCTCAGGGAAGGAGGGCTCAAATCAGCCCCAGCATTTT. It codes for CASGKEGSNQPQHF.

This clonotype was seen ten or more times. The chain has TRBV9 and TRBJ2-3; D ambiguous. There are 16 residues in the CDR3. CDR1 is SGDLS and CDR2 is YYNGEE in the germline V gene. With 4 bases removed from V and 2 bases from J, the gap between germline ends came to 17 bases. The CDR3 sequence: CASSPAVWGTTDTQYF. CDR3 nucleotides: TGTGCCAGCAGCCCTGCAGTTTGGGGAACCACAGATACGCAGTATTTT.

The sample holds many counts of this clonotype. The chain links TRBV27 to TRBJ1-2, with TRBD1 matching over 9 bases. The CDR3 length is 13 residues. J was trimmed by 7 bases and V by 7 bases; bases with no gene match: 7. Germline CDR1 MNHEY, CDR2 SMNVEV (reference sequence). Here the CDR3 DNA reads TGTGCCAGCAAGCGGACAGGGGTGTTTGGCTACACCTTC. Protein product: CASKRTGVFGYTF.

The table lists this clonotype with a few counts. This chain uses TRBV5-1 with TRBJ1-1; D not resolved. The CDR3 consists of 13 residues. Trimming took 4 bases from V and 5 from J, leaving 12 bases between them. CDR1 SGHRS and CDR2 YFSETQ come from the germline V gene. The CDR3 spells CASSQKGSTEAFF. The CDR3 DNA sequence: TGCGCCAGCAGCCAGAAGGGTTCGACTGAAGCTTTCTTT. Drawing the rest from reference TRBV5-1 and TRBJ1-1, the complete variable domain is KAGVTQTPRYLIKTRGQQVTLSCSPISGHRSVSWYQQTPGQGLQFLFEYFSETQRNKGNFPGRFSGRQFSNSRSEMNVSTLELGDSALYLCASSQKGSTEAFFGQGTRLTVV.

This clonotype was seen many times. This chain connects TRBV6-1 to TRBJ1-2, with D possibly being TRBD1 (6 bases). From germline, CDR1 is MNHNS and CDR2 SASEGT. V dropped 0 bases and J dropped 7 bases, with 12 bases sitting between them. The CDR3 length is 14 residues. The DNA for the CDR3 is TGTGCCAGCAGTGAAGCGGGGGGGCGCGCTGGCTACACCTTC. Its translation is CASSEAGGRAGYTF.

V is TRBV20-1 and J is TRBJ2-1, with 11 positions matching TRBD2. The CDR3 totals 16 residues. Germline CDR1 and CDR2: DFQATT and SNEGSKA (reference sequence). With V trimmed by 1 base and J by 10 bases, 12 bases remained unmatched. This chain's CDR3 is CSARGLGSGGAREQFF. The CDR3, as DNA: TGCAGTGCTAGAGGGTTAGGTAGCGGGGGGGCTCGGGAGCAGTTCTTC.

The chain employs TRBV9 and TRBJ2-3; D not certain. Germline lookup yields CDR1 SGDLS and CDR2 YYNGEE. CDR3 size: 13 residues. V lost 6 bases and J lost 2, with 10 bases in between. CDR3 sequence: CASTKLYTDTQYF. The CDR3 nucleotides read TGTGCCAGCACGAAACTTTACACAGATACGCAGTATTTT.

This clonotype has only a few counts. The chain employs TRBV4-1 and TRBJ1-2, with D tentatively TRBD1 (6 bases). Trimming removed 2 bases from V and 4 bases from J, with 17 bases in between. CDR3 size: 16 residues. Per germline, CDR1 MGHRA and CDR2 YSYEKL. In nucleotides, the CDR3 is TGCGCCAGCAGCCAAAGCCGGGGGGCACGGCTCTATGGCTACACCTTC. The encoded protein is CASSQSRGARLYGYTF.

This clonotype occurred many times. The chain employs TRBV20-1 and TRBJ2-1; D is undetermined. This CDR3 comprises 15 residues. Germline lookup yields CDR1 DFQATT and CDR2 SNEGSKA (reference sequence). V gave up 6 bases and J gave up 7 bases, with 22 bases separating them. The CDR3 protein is CSADPIGGLGNEQFF. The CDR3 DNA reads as TGCAGTGCGGACCCCATCGGTGGCCTAGGTAATGAGCAGTTCTTC.

This chain's CDR3 is CASSLASLTYEQYF. The CDR3 DNA follows: TGTGCCAGCAGCTTAGCCTCCTTGACCTACGAGCAGTACTTC. V and J are TRBV7-8 and TRBJ2-7; no definite D call. The CDR3 is 14 amino acids. Deletions cut 0 bases from V and 2 bases from J, with 8 bases between. Germline assignment: CDR1 SGHVS and CDR2 FQNEAQ.